A selection of T cell receptor beta chains follows, all from one sample in a study of Graves' ophthalmopathy and Graves' hyperthyroidism. TCRdb redid the calling of the multiplex PCR reads with MiXCR, one entry per CDR3 protein. Of about 1.1 million distinct CDR3 sequences listed, 35% to 40% are singletons. Sequencing was done on a sample of peripheral blood or thyroid tissue (not recorded which). The source is an adult man with Graves' hyperthyroidism. CDR3s include the opening cysteine and the closing phenylalanine or tryptophan. The D gene is left open where the match is weak. The size field is filled for only some rows; it gives once, few, many or a size class.

CDR3nt | CDR3aa | j_gene | d_gene | len | v_gene | abundance
TGCGCCAGCAGCGTCGGGACGGTCACCTACGAGCATTTT | CASSVGTVTYEHF | TRBJ1-5 | NA | 13 | TRBV5-1 | NA
TGCAGTGCCGCGACAGGGGGCGGCAATCAGCCCCAGCATTTT | CSAATGGGNQPQHF | TRBJ1-5 | TRBD1 | 14 | TRBV20-1 | NA
TGTGCCAGCAGCTTGGTCCCGGGACAGAACTCTGGAAACACCATATATTTT | CASSLVPGQNSGNTIYF | TRBJ1-3 | TRBD1 | 17 | TRBV7-9 | few
TGTGCCAGCAGTTACTCTGCGAGATACACCGGGGAGCTGTTTTTT | CASSYSARYTGELFF | TRBJ2-2 | NA | 15 | TRBV7-2 | NA
TGTGCCATCAGTCCCGGAATGACAGGGGGCAGGAACTATGGCTACACCTTC | CAISPGMTGGRNYGYTF | TRBJ1-2 | TRBD1 | 17 | TRBV10-3 | many
TGTGCCATCAGTGATGGTACTGGCGGGGGGCATCAAGAGACCCAGTACTTC | CAISDGTGGGHQETQYF | TRBJ2-5 | TRBD2 | 17 | TRBV10-3 | many
TGTGCCAGCAGCCTAGACATCAACAGGGCTCCTCGGAACACTGAAGCTTTCTTT | CASSLDINRAPRNTEAFF | TRBJ1-1 | NA | 18 | TRBV7-2 | NA
TGCAGCGTTGAACTGGGGGGCTCTGGAAACACCATATATTTT | CSVELGGSGNTIYF | TRBJ1-3 | NA | 14 | TRBV29-1 | NA
TGCGCCAGCAGCTTGGAACCTAGCACTGAAGCTTTCTTT | CASSLEPSTEAFF | TRBJ1-1 | NA | 13 | TRBV5-1 | many
TGTGCCAGCAGCGTCCAATCATCGGGGACCCAGTACTTC | CASSVQSSGTQYF | TRBJ2-5 | NA | 13 | TRBV2 | NA
TGCGCCAGCAGCCGGGGACCGGGGTACACTGAAGCTTTCTTT | CASSRGPGYTEAFF | TRBJ1-1 | NA | 14 | TRBV5-1 | NA
TGTGCCAGCAGCATGGGACTAGCGGCGAAAGAGACCCAGTACTTC | CASSMGLAAKETQYF | TRBJ2-5 | TRBD2 | 15 | TRBV6-5 | many
TGTGCCAGCAGTTCAACCCGACAGGGAGAGACCCAGTACTTC | CASSSTRQGETQYF | TRBJ2-5 | TRBD1 | 14 | TRBV2 | NA
TGCGCCAGCAACCGAGGAGGAACTAATGAAAAACTGTTTTTT | CASNRGGTNEKLFF | TRBJ1-4 | NA | 14 | TRBV10-2 | many
TGTGCCACCAGTGATTCAACCCGTAATCAGCCCCAGCATTTT | CATSDSTRNQPQHF | TRBJ1-5 | NA | 14 | TRBV24-1 | many
TGTGCCAGCAGTGAGGCGGGAGAGAAATATCAAGAGACCCAGTACTTC | CASSEAGEKYQETQYF | TRBJ2-5 | TRBD2 | 16 | TRBV6-5 | NA
TGTGCCAGCAGTTTATCGCCAGGGTGGAGCGAGCAGTACTTC | CASSLSPGWSEQYF | TRBJ2-7 | NA | 14 | TRBV28 | NA
TGTGCCAGCAGCTGGTCTAGCGGGGGTCAAGAGACCCAGTACTTC | CASSWSSGGQETQYF | TRBJ2-5 | TRBD2 | 15 | TRBV7-9 | NA
TGTGCCAGCAGCTTGGAGGCACAATATGGCTACACCTTC | CASSLEAQYGYTF | TRBJ1-2 | NA | 13 | TRBV5-5 | many
TGTGCCAGCACCAATCTCACAGGTTATCCTAGAGAAGCTTTCTTT | CASTNLTGYPREAFF | TRBJ1-1 | NA | 15 | TRBV28 | NA
TGTGCCAGCAGCTTGGCAGGGTTGAGCAATCAGCCCCAGCATTTT | CASSLAGLSNQPQHF | TRBJ1-5 | NA | 15 | TRBV5-6 | many
TGTGCCAGCATGGAGGGTACCAATCAGCCCCAGCATTTT | CASMEGTNQPQHF | TRBJ1-5 | NA | 13 | TRBV6-2/TRBV6-3 | NA
TGTGCCAGCAGCTTACCTCGACAGGGGGAGGCGAACACTGAAGCTTTCTTT | CASSLPRQGEANTEAFF | TRBJ1-1 | TRBD1 | 17 | TRBV7-6 | few
TGTGCCAGCAGCGCCGCGGCAGCTCCCGAGCAGAACTTC | CASSAAAAPEQNF | TRBJ2-7 | NA | 13 | TRBV7-9 | few
TGTGCCAGCAGCCGGGGAGGTTCGGGGACTTTAAGCAATCAGCCCCAGCATTTT | CASSRGGSGTLSNQPQHF | TRBJ1-5 | NA | 18 | TRBV7-2 | few
TGCAGCGTCCCGGGACTGGGAGGGAAAGAGACCCAGTACTTC | CSVPGLGGKETQYF | TRBJ2-5 | TRBD2 | 14 | TRBV29-1 | many
TGTGCCAGCAGCTTAATGGCCTCTGGAAACACCATATATTTT | CASSLMASGNTIYF | TRBJ1-3 | NA | 14 | TRBV7-6 | few
TGTGCCAGTAGTACGGACAGGACTAACACTGAAGCTTTCTTT | CASSTDRTNTEAFF | TRBJ1-1 | TRBD1 | 14 | TRBV19 | NA
TGCGCCAGCAGCCACCGATCCCCATCCGAGCAGTACTTC | CASSHRSPSEQYF | TRBJ2-7 | NA | 13 | TRBV4-3 | few
TGTGCCAGCAGCGGACGGGACAGGGCTTTATACGAGCAGTACTTC | CASSGRDRALYEQYF | TRBJ2-7 | TRBD1 | 15 | TRBV7-9 | NA
TGTGCCAGCAGCCAAGCTTTCTTT | CASSQAFF | TRBJ1-1 | NA | 8 | TRBV7-9 | many
TGTGCCAGCAGCCGGGGGACAGCCGCAAACACCATATATTTT | CASSRGTAANTIYF | TRBJ1-3 | TRBD1 | 14 | TRBV12-3/TRBV12-4 | few
TGTGCCAGCAGCCCTGACCAGCGACAGGGGGCAATTAATGAAAAACTGTTTTTT | CASSPDQRQGAINEKLFF | TRBJ1-4 | TRBD1 | 18 | TRBV25-1 | many
TGTGCCGGCACGAGGGGGGACAGTAGTGATACCGGGGAGCTGTTTTTT | CAGTRGDSSDTGELFF | TRBJ2-2 | NA | 16 | TRBV6-5 | NA
TGCGCCAGCAGCCGTGAGGACCGCTTAAAGAACACTGAAGCTTTCTTT | CASSREDRLKNTEAFF | TRBJ1-1 | NA | 16 | TRBV4-1 | NA
TGTGCCAGCAGCCAGAAACAGAACGGGGGGCCCGGAAACACCATATATTTT | CASSQKQNGGPGNTIYF | TRBJ1-3 | NA | 17 | TRBV25-1 | NA
TGTGCCAACCTGGACGGACCTGGAGAGCAGTACTTC | CANLDGPGEQYF | TRBJ2-7 | NA | 12 | TRBV12-3/TRBV12-4 | NA
TGTGCCACCGTGGGCAGAAATAATTCACCCCTCCACTTT | CATVGRNNSPLHF | TRBJ1-6 | NA | 13 | TRBV10-3 | many
TGTGCCAGCAGCCAAGTCTCCGGGACAGGGGACGGCTACACCTTC | CASSQVSGTGDGYTF | TRBJ1-2 | TRBD1 | 15 | TRBV14 | many
TGCAGTGCTCCCCGAAAAGGACAGCTCCTAAGGACCCAGTACTTC | CSAPRKGQLLRTQYF | TRBJ2-5 | NA | 15 | TRBV20-1 | NA
TGTGCCAGCAGCTTGGGCAGGGGGCATTACGAGCAGTACTTC | CASSLGRGHYEQYF | TRBJ2-7 | TRBD1 | 14 | TRBV13 | many
TGTGCCGTCATGGGGACCTCTGGAAACACCATATATTTT | CAVMGTSGNTIYF | TRBJ1-3 | NA | 13 | TRBV19 | many
TGTGCCATCAATACAGGGGCCCTGAACACTGAAGCTTTCTTT | CAINTGALNTEAFF | TRBJ1-1 | TRBD1 | 14 | TRBV10-3 | many
TGTGCCACCAGCAGAGAAGTGGGGACCGGGGAGCTGTTTTTT | CATSREVGTGELFF | TRBJ2-2 | NA | 14 | TRBV15 | few
TGCAGCGTTGAAGTGAGGGAATCGCAAGCTAACTATGGCTACACCTTC | CSVEVRESQANYGYTF | TRBJ1-2 | NA | 16 | TRBV29-1 | many
TGTGCCAGCAGCTCCCCCCGGGACAGGGACTACGAGCAGTACTTC | CASSSPRDRDYEQYF | TRBJ2-7 | TRBD1 | 15 | TRBV5-4 | NA
TGTGCCAGCAGCTTAGTGGGCAGGGGCAGGGAGACCCAGTACTTC | CASSLVGRGRETQYF | TRBJ2-5 | NA | 15 | TRBV7-2 | once
TGCGCCAGCAGCTTAAGACCAGCTGACGACATGAACACTGAAGCTTTCTTT | CASSLRPADDMNTEAFF | TRBJ1-1 | NA | 17 | TRBV5-1 | many
TGTGCCAGCGAGATGGACAGCTCAACGGAGACCCAGTACTTC | CASEMDSSTETQYF | TRBJ2-5 | NA | 14 | TRBV2 | NA
TGTGCCAGCAGTTATTACCAGTCTACAGGGGCCAACGTCCTGACTTTC | CASSYYQSTGANVLTF | TRBJ2-6 | NA | 16 | TRBV6-5 | NA
TGTGCCAGTAGTATCAGGGGACCGGGATTCTCGGTGGAGAACACCGGGGAGCTGTTTTTT | CASSIRGPGFSVENTGELFF | TRBJ2-2 | NA | 20 | TRBV19 | few
TGTGCCAGCAGCTTAGTCTCCTCTTCGGGCGAGCAGTACTTC | CASSLVSSSGEQYF | TRBJ2-7 | NA | 14 | TRBV7-8 | many